The clone carrying this TCR beta chain was detected once. The source of the sample is a study of somatic mutations in cytotoxic T cells in rheumatoid arthritis. Study-level background: Patient blood was drawn as 30 ml EDTA; the draw came right after diagnosis and before any treatment. Flow-sorting brought some V beta antibody-stained T-cell populations to nearly 100% purity, V beta1+ cells sequenced for TCRB among them.

Assay used: immunoSEQ multiplex PCR; TCRdb lists only in-frame clones, some missing. The data show about 4,800 clones, 70% to 80% seen once. The length of the CDR3 is 15 residues. CDR1 and CDR2 from the germline V gene are SGDLS and YYNGEE. V trimming: 5 bases; J trimming: 4 bases; junction bases outside the gene matches: 8. This sequence originates from a middle-aged man with rheumatoid arthritis. The input for sequencing was CD8+ T cells sorted from blood, taken at a follow-up visit. The rearrangement uses TRBV9 and TRBJ1-4; 7 nucleotides match TRBD1. This CDR3 is CASSSSGTVNEKLFF. CDR3 nucleotides: TGTGCCAGCAGTTCCTCCGGGACAGTTAATGAAAAACTGTTTTTT.